These 6 T cell receptor beta chains share one sample of origin, sequenced in a study of T cells in Graves' hyperthyroidism and ophthalmopathy. Template material for amplifying TCR beta CDR3 regions consisted of RNA transcripts. HTBI primers were the set used in a first-round RT-PCR of the TCR CDR3. TCRdb re-called the multiplex PCR reads through MiXCR, storing one row per CDR3 protein. The data show fewer than 800,000 distinct CDR3 sequences, around 15% seen once. Input material: blood. Source of these receptors: a man between 18 and 35 years old with Graves' hyperthyroidism.

This clonotype has just one count. The CDR3 does not close with the conserved phenylalanine or tryptophan, likely indicating a read error. The chain employs TRBV5-1 and TRBJ2-6, with D unresolved. Germline V gene data show CDR1 as SGHRS and CDR2 as YFSETQ. Trimming cost V 0 bases and J 4 bases, with 5 bases left between them. The CDR3 has 14 amino acids. CDR3 bases: TGCGCCAGCAGCTTGGATTACGGGGCCAACGTCCTGACTTCC. Its translation is CASSLDYGANVLTS.

The J gene is TRBJ2-1, the V gene TRBV6-1; no clear D gene. The CDR3 has 12 amino acids. Germline V gene lookup returns CDR1 MNHNS and CDR2 SASEGT. DNA for the CDR3: TGTGCTACACTTGACGTCTACAATGAGCAGTTCTTC. Protein product: CATLDVYNEQFF.

This clonotype was observed many times. This chain links TRBV12-3 or TRBV12-4 with TRBJ1-2; no reliable D call. This CDR3 has 13 residues. V dropped 2 bases and J dropped 4 bases, with 8 bases sitting between them. Written as DNA, the CDR3 is TGTGCCAGCAGTTTATACATTTCCTATGGCTACACCTTC. Protein: CASSLYISYGYTF.

Here the CDR3 DNA reads TGTGCCAGCAACTCCGGGACAGGTCGATCCGGGGCCAACGTCCTGACTTTC. The encoded protein is CASNSGTGRSGANVLTF. This chain joins TRBV7-3 and TRBJ2-6; 8 bases line up with TRBD1. Germline CDR1 reads SGHTA; CDR2 reads FQGTGA. The CDR3 is made up of 17 amino acids. V lost 7 bases and J lost 4; bases outside the gene matches: 12.

The V and J genes are TRBV4-1 and TRBJ1-4; 7 nucleotides align to TRBD1. The CDR3 contains 12 residues. Germline assignment: CDR1 MGHRA and CDR2 YSYEKL. J lost 8 bases, V lost 8 bases, and 5 bases had no gene match. CDR3 DNA: TGCGCCAGCCGAGGGACAGCAGAAAAACTGTTTTTT. Amino acids: CASRGTAEKLFF.

This chain joins TRBV3-1 and TRBJ2-7; 9 positions match TRBD2. The CDR3 contains 15 residues. Germline CDR1 is LGHDT and CDR2 is YNNKEL (reference sequence). With V trimmed by 2 bases and J by 2 bases, 4 bases remained unmatched. CDR3 nucleotide sequence: TGTGCCAGCAGCCAAATGCTAGCGGGGACCTACGAGCAGTACTTC. Its translation: CASSQMLAGTYEQYF.